This T cell receptor (beta chain) was found in a study of T-cell reconstitution after alpha-beta-depleted transplantation in children. Study-level results: T cells produced anew were the main source of T-cell counts and diversity one year after transplant. Alpha-beta T cells present about two months after transplant were reported to originate from several hundred expanded graft clones. Surviving thymic progenitors and recipient T cells were the source of high TCRbeta diversity at day 60 in some patients.

This clonotype was picked up a small number of times. Its antigen is not known. The CDR3 extends over 16 amino acids. The germline CDR1 and CDR2 sequences are MNHEY and SVGAGI. The V and J ends lost 0 bases and 4 bases respectively, with 12 bases between them. Unique molecular identifiers were incorporated into the prepared TCRbeta library. TCRdb analysed the PCR reads with MiXCR anew, one entry per CDR3 protein. The sample contains about 340,000 distinct CDR3 sequences, around 15% of which appear only once. This chain connects TRBV6-5 to TRBJ1-4; unclear D gene. Material: PBMCs, mostly from graft donor cells, obtained 360 days after TCRalphabeta/CD19-depleted stem cell transplant. This receptor was taken from a male patient between 2 and 10 years old who had a stem cell transplant for acute lymphoblastic leukemia, so the T cells may come from the graft donor. For the CDR3, the DNA is TGTGCCAGCAGTTACTCGCGGCAGGACCTTAATGAAAAACTGTTTTTT. Amino acids: CASSYSRQDLNEKLFF.